What follows are 16 T cell receptor beta chains derived from one specimen sequenced in a study of CD8 T cells in Susac syndrome. Random hexamers served to reverse transcribe about 0.5 to 1 ug RNA. TCRdb itself ran the immunoSEQ multiplex PCR reads through MiXCR, one entry per CDR3 protein. The sample lists 250,000 to 300,000 distinct CDR3 sequences, around nine tenths occurring once. The material sequenced was CD8+ T cells from PBMCs. Receptor source: a human donor with multiple sclerosis.

The rearrangement links TRBV4-2 to TRBJ2-7, with 10 bases identical to TRBD2. The CDR3 has 15 amino acids. Germline CDR1 reads LGHNA; CDR2 reads YNFKEQ. The trim removed 3 bases at V and 3 bases at J, leaving 5 bases unmatched. The CDR3 region has the DNA TGTGCCAGCAGCCAGTATAGCGGGGGGAGCTACGAGCAGTACTTC. It is translated as CASSQYSGGSYEQYF.

The rearrangement joins TRBV12-3 or TRBV12-4 to TRBJ1-2; D remains unclear. The CDR3 loop spans 14 amino acids. The V gene lost 1 base and the J gene lost 3 bases, with 9 bases spanning the gap. For the CDR3, the DNA is TGTGCCAGCAGTTTAGGAGGGTTTGACTATGGCTACACCTTC. Amino acid sequence: CASSLGGFDYGYTF.

The chain recombines TRBV4-3 with TRBJ2-1, with 8 bases that match TRBD2. The J segment lost 3 bases and the V segment lost 0 bases, leaving 7 bases of the junction unmatched. CDR1 and CDR2 (germline): LGHNA, YSLEER. This CDR3 spans 17 amino acids. The DNA of the CDR3 is TGCGCCAGCAGCCAAGATCGCCAGCGGGGGATCTACAATGAGCAGTTCTTC. Translation gives CASSQDRQRGIYNEQFF.

The chain employs TRBV30 and TRBJ1-5, with D uncertain. CDR3 length: 13 residues. V lost 4 bases to trimming and J lost 4 bases, with 11 bases between them. CDR1 is GTSNPN and CDR2 is SVGIG in the germline V gene (reference sequence). The CDR3 here is CAWTPDGNQPQHF. The DNA of the CDR3 is TGTGCCTGGACCCCGGATGGAAATCAGCCCCAGCATTTT.

The genes are TRBV9 and TRBJ2-3, with D perhaps given as TRBD1 or TRBD2 (6 bases each). Looked up from germline, CDR1 is SGDLS and CDR2 is YYNGEE. There are 13 residues in the CDR3. Trimming cost V 3 bases and J 2 bases, with 7 bases left between them. The CDR3 protein is CASSAGATDTQYF. The DNA of the CDR3 is TGTGCCAGCAGCGCGGGGGCCACAGATACGCAGTATTTT.

This clonotype was seen only once. The chain combines TRBV2 with TRBJ2-1; 7 nucleotides align to TRBD2. The CDR3 sequence is 20 residues long. V shed 2 bases, J shed 0 bases, and the junction held 16 bases outside the gene matches. Germline CDR1 is SNHLY and CDR2 is FYNNEI. CDR3 protein: CASSETPPPSGPRSYNEQFF. DNA of the CDR3: TGTGCCAGCAGTGAAACTCCGCCGCCTAGCGGACCCCGCTCCTACAATGAGCAGTTCTTC.

This sequence joins TRBV5-1 and TRBJ1-1; maybe TRBD1 (6 bases). V was clipped by 4 bases and J by 6 bases, with 22 bases between them. The CDR3 has 16 amino acids. CDR1 is SGHRS and CDR2 is YFSETQ in the germline V gene. CDR3 sequence reads: CASSTPQGNRIAEAFF. In DNA form, the CDR3 reads TGCGCCAGCAGCACCCCGCAGGGGAATAGGATCGCTGAAGCTTTCTTT.

V gene TRBV5-4 combines with J gene TRBJ2-1, with 7 bases identical to TRBD2. V lost 4 bases to trimming and J lost 3 bases; unmatched junction nucleotides: 7. Looked up from germline, CDR1 is SGHNT and CDR2 is YYREEE (reference sequence). The CDR3 covers 15 residues. This CDR3 is CASSTRGELYNEQFF. For the CDR3, the DNA is TGTGCCAGCAGCACCCGGGGGGAGCTCTACAATGAGCAGTTCTTC.

The table lists this clonotype with a count of one. The chain employs TRBV6-4 and TRBJ1-1; D gene ambiguous. CDR1 is MRHNA, CDR2 SNTAGT, per germline. This CDR3 has 14 amino acids. The germline V and J ends were trimmed by 3 bases and 3 bases, with 11 bases remaining between them. CDR3 loop: CASSERAEDTEAFF. In DNA form, the CDR3 reads TGTGCCAGCAGTGAACGGGCGGAAGACACTGAAGCTTTCTTT.

This clonotype was detected only once. V is TRBV6-5 and J is TRBJ2-7; 11 nucleotides line up with TRBD1. The V gene end was trimmed by 6 bases and the J gene end by 6 bases; junction bases not matched to a gene: 7. The CDR3 is 14 residues long. CDR1 is MNHEY, CDR2 SVGAGI, per germline. CDR3 protein: CASSERDRGVEQYF. As DNA, the CDR3 is TGTGCCAGCAGCGAGAGGGACAGGGGGGTCGAGCAGTACTTC.

The gene calls are TRBV10-3 and TRBJ2-2; 7 bases match TRBD1. Germline CDR1 reads ENHRY; CDR2 reads SYGVKD. J gave up 5 bases and V 4 bases, and 13 bases lay outside the gene matches. There are 17 residues in the CDR3. The CDR3 loop reads CAISGDSSLWETGELFF. The CDR3 region has the DNA TGTGCCATCAGTGGGGACAGTTCTTTGTGGGAGACCGGGGAGCTGTTTTTT.

The table lists this clonotype with a count of one. This chain connects TRBV28 to TRBJ2-7; D is perhaps TRBD2 (7 bases). CDR3 length: 15 amino acids. Germline CDR1 reads MDHEN; CDR2 reads SYDVKM. Deletions cut 5 bases from V and 0 bases from J, with 14 bases between. CDR3 sequence (DNA): TGTGCCAGCAGTCTCGACAGGACTAGCTCCTACGAGCAGTACTTC. It is translated as CASSLDRTSSYEQYF.

V gene TRBV6-2 or TRBV6-3 combines with J gene TRBJ2-2, with D maybe TRBD2 (5 bases). The germline V gene encodes CDR1 MNHEY and CDR2 SVGEGT. The CDR3 totals 13 residues. Trimming pared 8 bases from V and 3 bases from J, leaving 10 bases between. The CDR3 loop reads CASHLGDTGELFF. The CDR3 bases are TGTGCCAGCCATTTGGGAGACACCGGGGAGCTGTTTTTT.

This chain uses TRBV10-3 with TRBJ1-1; possible D gene TRBD1, 5 bases. Trimming took 2 bases from V and 1 from J, leaving 11 bases between them. CDR1 is ENHRY and CDR2 is SYGVKD in the germline V gene. The CDR3 loop spans 15 amino acids. Here the CDR3 reads CAISELGPTNTEAFF. In nucleotides, the CDR3 is TGTGCCATCAGTGAGCTGGGGCCGACGAACACTGAAGCTTTCTTT.

This clonotype was seen a single time. The gene calls are TRBV27 and TRBJ2-5; 7 nucleotides agree with TRBD1. The length of the CDR3 is 14 residues. V lost 4 bases to trimming and J lost 1 base; unmatched junction nucleotides: 3. Germline lookup yields CDR1 MNHEY and CDR2 SMNVEV (reference sequence). The CDR3 here is CASSSDRRQETQYF. DNA for the CDR3: TGTGCCAGCAGTTCGGACAGGCGCCAAGAGACCCAGTACTTC.

The chain carries TRBV7-9 and TRBJ2-7; 7 nucleotides align to TRBD1. V trimming: 5 bases; J trimming: 1 base; junction bases outside the gene matches: 17. CDR1 SEHNR and CDR2 FQNEAQ come from the germline V gene (reference sequence). The CDR3 is made up of 18 amino acids. The CDR3 nucleotides read TGTGCCAGCAGCGGTCTCTTAAGGAAGGGACAGCCTTCCTACGAGCAGTACTTC. As protein: CASSGLLRKGQPSYEQYF.